This T cell receptor beta chain is drawn from a study of T cell changes during pregnancy in multiple sclerosis. Clones were sequenced by immunoSEQ multiplex PCR, and TCRdb holds only the in-frame ones, with some missing. The data hold about 110,000 clones, with 91% observed a single time. The germline CDR1 and CDR2 sequences are MNHEY and SVGAGI. The CDR3 covers 15 residues. Losses at the gene ends were 3 bases for V and 2 bases for J; bases not matched to a gene: 4. This sequence was found in a female donor with multiple sclerosis, enrolled in a pregnancy study. The chain carries TRBV6-5 and TRBJ2-5; 9 bases agree with TRBD2. The sequences come from peripheral blood, collected before pregnancy. CDR3 residues: CASSYRTSGQETQYF. The CDR3 DNA reads as TGTGCCAGCAGTTATCGAACTAGCGGGCAAGAGACCCAGTACTTC.